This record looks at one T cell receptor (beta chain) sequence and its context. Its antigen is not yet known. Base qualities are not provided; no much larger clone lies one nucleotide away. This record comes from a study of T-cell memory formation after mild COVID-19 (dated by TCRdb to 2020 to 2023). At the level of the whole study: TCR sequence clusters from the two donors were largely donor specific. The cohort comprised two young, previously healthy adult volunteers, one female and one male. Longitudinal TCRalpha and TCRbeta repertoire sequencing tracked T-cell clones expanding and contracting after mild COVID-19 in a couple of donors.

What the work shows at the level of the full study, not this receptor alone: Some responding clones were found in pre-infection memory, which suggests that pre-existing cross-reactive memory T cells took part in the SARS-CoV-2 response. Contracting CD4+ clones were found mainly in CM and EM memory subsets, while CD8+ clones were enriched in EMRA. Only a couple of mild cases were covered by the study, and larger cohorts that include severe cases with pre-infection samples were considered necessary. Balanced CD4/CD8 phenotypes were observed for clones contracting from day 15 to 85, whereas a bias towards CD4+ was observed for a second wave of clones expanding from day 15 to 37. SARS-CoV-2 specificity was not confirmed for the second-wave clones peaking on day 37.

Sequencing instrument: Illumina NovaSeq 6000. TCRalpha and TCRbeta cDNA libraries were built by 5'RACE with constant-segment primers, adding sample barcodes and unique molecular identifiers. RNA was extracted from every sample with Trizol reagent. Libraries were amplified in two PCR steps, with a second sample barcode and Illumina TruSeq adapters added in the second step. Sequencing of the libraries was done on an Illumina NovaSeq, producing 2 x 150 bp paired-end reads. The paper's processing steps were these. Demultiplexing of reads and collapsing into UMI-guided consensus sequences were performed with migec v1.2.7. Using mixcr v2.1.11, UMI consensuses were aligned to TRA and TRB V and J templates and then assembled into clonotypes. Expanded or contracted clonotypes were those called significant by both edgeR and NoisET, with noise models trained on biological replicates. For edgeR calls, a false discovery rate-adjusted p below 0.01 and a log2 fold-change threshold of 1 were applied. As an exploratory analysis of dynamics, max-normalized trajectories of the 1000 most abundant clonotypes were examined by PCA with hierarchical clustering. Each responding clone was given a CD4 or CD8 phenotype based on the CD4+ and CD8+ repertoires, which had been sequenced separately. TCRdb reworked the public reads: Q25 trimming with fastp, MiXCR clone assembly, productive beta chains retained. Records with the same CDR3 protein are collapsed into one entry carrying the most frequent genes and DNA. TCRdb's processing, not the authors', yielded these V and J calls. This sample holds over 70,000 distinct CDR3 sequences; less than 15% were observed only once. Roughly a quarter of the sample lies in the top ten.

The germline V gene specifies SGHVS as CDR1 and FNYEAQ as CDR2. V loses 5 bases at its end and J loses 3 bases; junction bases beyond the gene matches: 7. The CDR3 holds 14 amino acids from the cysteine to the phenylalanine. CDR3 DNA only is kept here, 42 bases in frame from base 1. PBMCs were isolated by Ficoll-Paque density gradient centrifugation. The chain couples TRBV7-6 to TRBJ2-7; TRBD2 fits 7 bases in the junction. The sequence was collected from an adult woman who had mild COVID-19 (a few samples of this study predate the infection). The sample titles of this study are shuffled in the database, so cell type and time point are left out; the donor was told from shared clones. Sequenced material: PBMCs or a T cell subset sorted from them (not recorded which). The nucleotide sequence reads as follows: TGTGCCAGCAGCCAGTGGTCTAGCGGCTACGAGCAGTACTTC. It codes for CASSQWSSGYEQYF.